The 3 T cell receptor beta chains below come from one sample, sequenced in a study of regulatory T cells in long-lasting Graves disease. The authors built TCR beta libraries using iRepertoire HTBI primers and Arm-PCR of CDR3 regions. TCRdb reprocessed the multiplex PCR reads with MiXCR, giving one entry per CDR3 protein. Among 300,000 or so distinct CDR3 sequences, about 20% were seen once, and the ten largest hold about 29%. Regarding time point: persistent/refractory GD, antithyroid drugs over 5 years with positive TRAb. The TCR library used RNA extracted from PBMCs. This material consisted of peripheral blood mononuclear cells (PBMCs), taken when the disease was refractory, from a patient treated with antithyroid drugs. These receptor sequences come from a female donor with Graves disease.

Note on this clonotype: It may be a read error: a sequence one base away is much more abundant. The chain combines TRBV30 with TRBJ1-5, with D possibly being TRBD1 (5 bases). The germline gives CDR1 GTSNPN, CDR2 SVGIG (reference sequence). The CDR3 length is 13 residues. CDR3 protein: CAWSVRGNQSQHF. CDR3 nucleotide sequence: TGTGCCTGGAGTGTACGGGGGAATCAGTCCCAGCATTTT.

This clonotype has a count of ten or more. This chain joins TRBV5-1 and TRBJ1-2; the match to TRBD1 covers 7 bases. CDR3 length: 15 residues. Germline V gene sequence: CDR1 SGHRS, CDR2 YFSETQ. V gave up 4 bases and J gave up 0 bases; unmatched junction bases: 6. The chain's CDR3 is CASSPGQDTNYGYTF. The CDR3 bases are TGCGCCAGCAGCCCAGGACAGGACACTAACTATGGCTACACCTTC.

The chain combines TRBV20-1 with TRBJ1-2; D unresolved. The V gene's germline CDR1 is DFQATT and CDR2 SNEGSKA (reference sequence). This CDR3 is built from 17 residues. Trimming took off 6 bases at V and 0 bases at J, with 23 bases between the two ends. CDR3 sequence: CSAQPPPGGEANYGYTF. CDR3 coding DNA: TGCAGTGCCCAACCCCCCCCGGGAGGCGAAGCTAACTATGGCTACACCTTC.